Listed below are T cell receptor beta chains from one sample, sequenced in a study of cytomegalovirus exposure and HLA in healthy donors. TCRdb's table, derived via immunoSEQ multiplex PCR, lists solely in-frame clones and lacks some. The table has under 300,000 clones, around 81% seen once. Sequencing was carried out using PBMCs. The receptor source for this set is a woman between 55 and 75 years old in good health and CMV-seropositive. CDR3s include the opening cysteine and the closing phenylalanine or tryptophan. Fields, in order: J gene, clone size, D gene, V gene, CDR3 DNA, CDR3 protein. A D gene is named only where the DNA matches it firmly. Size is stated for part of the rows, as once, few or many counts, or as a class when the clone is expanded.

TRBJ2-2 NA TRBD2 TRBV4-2 TGTGCCAGCAGTCCTAGCGGGAGGGAGGTATGGGAGCTGTTTTTT CASSPSGREVWELFF
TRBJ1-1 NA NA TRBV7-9 TGTTCCAGCAGCTTAGGAAATGACTTTCTCCGTTTGAAAGCTTTCTTT CSSSLGNDFLRLKAFF
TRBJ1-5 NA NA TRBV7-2 TGTGCCAGCAACGGACAGCCAAGACCGGATCAGCCCCAGCATTTT CASNGQPRPDQPQHF
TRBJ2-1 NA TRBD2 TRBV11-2 TGTGCCAGCAGCCCCGTTAGCGGGAGGGCCGTCAATGAGCAGTTCTTC CASSPVSGRAVNEQFF
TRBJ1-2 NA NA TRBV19 TGTGCCAGTAGCACGTTTGGGGGGGCTAAACTAGATGGCTACACCTTC CASSTFGGAKLDGYTF
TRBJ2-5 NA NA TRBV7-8 TGTGCCAGCAGCTTTCGAGAGACCCAGTACTTC CASSFRETQYF
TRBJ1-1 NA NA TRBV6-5 TGTGCCAGCAGGGGACAAACGAACACTGAAGCTTTCTTT CASRGQTNTEAFF
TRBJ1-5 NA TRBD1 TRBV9 TGTGCCAGCAGCGTAAGGGGGCAGGGAGGACGGGGGCTTCAGCCCCAGCATTTT CASSVRGQGGRGLQPQHF
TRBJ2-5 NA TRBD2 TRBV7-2 TGTGCCAGCAGCTTAGGGCTAGCGGGAGGGCCGGTAAAGACCCAGTACTTC CASSLGLAGGPVKTQYF
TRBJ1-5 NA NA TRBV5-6 TGTGCCAGCAGCTTGACTCTGGGCAATCAGCCCCAGCATTTT CASSLTLGNQPQHF
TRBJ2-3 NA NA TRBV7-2 TGTGCCAGCAGCACTTCTTACACAGATACGCAGTATTTT CASSTSYTDTQYF
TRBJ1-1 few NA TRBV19 TGTGCCAGTAAAGCAGCGGGGTCTGAAGCTTTCTTT CASKAAGSEAFF
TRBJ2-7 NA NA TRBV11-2 TGTGCCAGCAGCTTCCAATACGAGCAGTACTTC CASSFQYEQYF
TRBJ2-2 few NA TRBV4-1 TGCGCCAGCAGCCTTCAGGGTTCGGGACTTCACCCAACCGGGGAGCTGTTTTTT CASSLQGSGLHPTGELFF
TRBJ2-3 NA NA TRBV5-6 TGTGCCAGCAGCTCGCGACACGGCCGCACAGATACGCAGTATTTT CASSSRHGRTDTQYF
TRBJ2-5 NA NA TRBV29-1 TGCAGCGTTCGAACAGACCCTAAGGAGACCCAGTACTTC CSVRTDPKETQYF
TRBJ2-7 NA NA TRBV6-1 TGTGCCAGCAAGGGGACCTACGAGCAGTACTTC CASKGTYEQYF
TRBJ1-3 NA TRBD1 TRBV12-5 TGTGCTAGTGGTCCGACAGGGCCGAGTGGAAACACCATATATTTT CASGPTGPSGNTIYF
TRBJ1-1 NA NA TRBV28 TGTGCCAGCAGTCCTCCCCCGGGGGTTGTCACTGAAGCTTTCTTT CASSPPPGVVTEAFF
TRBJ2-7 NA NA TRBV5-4 TGTGCCAGCAGCTTGGGGGGCAGTCGATCCTACGAGCAGTACTTC CASSLGGSRSYEQYF
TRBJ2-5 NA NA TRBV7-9 TGTGCCAGCAGCTTAGCGCTAGGTGGGACCCAGTACTTC CASSLALGGTQYF
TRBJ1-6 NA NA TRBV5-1 TGCGCCAGCAGCTTGGAGAGTAACAGTAGGGGTGGTTCACCCCTCCACTTT CASSLESNSRGGSPLHF
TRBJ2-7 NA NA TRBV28 TGTGCCAGCAGTTTGACAGACCTTCCCGAGCAGTACTTC CASSLTDLPEQYF
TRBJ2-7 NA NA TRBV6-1 TGTGCCAGCAGTCAGGCCAGGTACCCCTACGAGCAGTACTTC CASSQARYPYEQYF
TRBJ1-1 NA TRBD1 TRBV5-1 TGCGCCAGCAGCGGGGGACAGGGGTTCACTGAAGCTTTCTTT CASSGGQGFTEAFF
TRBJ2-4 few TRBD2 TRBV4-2 TGTGCCAGCAGCCAAGGACTAGCCGGAAACATTCAGTACTTC CASSQGLAGNIQYF
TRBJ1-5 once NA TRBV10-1 TGCGCCAGCAGTGTAATCAGAGGGGCGGGAAATGGCAATCAGCCCCAGCATTTT CASSVIRGAGNGNQPQHF
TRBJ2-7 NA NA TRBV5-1 TGCGCCAGCAGCCCGGAGAACTCCTACGAGCAGTACTTC CASSPENSYEQYF
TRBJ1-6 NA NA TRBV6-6 TGTGCCAGCAGCACCACGGATTCACCCCTCCACTTT CASSTTDSPLHF
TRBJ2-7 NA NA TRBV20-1 TGCAGTGCTTTAAGGGGTTACGAGCAGTACTTC CSALRGYEQYF
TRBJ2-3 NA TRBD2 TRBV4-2 TGTGCCAGCAGCCAAGATTGGGCTAGCGGGAGGGTAGATACGCAGTATTTT CASSQDWASGRVDTQYF
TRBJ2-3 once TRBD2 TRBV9 TGTGCCAGCACCTTAGGCGGGAGAGGGACAGATACGCAGTATTTT CASTLGGRGTDTQYF
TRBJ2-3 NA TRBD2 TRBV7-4 TGTGCCAGCAGCCCAGGACTAGCGGGAGGTGGCACAGATACGCAGTATTTT CASSPGLAGGGTDTQYF
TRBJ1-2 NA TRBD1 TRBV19 TGTGCCAGTAGCCCAGACAGGGGGCCGCTTTTTAACTATGGCTACACCTTC CASSPDRGPLFNYGYTF
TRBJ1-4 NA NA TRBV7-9 TGTGCCAGCGCTAGAGTTAATGAAAAACTGTTTTTT CASARVNEKLFF
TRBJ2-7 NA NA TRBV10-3 TGTGCCATCAGTGATGAGGTGGATCTAGGGGGGGGGTTGTACTTC CAISDEVDLGGGLYF
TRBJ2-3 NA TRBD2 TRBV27 TGTGCCAGCAGTTTCTGGGGACTAGCGGGCCCCACAGATACGCAGTATTTT CASSFWGLAGPTDTQYF
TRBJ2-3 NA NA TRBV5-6 TGTGCCAGCAGCTTGGGAGGGACACGAACAGATACGCAGTATTTT CASSLGGTRTDTQYF
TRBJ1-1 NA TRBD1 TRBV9 TGTGCCAGCAGCCCCACGGTGTCAGGGGGGGCTTTCTTT CASSPTVSGGAFF
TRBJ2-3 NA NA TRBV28 TGTGCCAGCAGTTTATCGGACCCCACTAGGACGCAGTATTTT CASSLSDPTRTQYF
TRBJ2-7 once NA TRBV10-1 TGCGCCAGCAGTGAGTCGGGGTCAGGGGACGAGCAGTACTTC CASSESGSGDEQYF
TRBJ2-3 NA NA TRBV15 TGTGCCACCAGCAGAGATGGGGCAGGCACAGATACGCAGTATTTT CATSRDGAGTDTQYF